This T cell receptor (beta chain) derives from a study of blood T cell repertoires in COVID-19. Trimming cost V 4 bases and J 6 bases, with 9 bases left between them. Germline assignment: CDR1 LNHDA and CDR2 SQIVND (reference sequence). This CDR3 contains 12 residues. Methods used by the authors: Reference gene primer amplification gave estimated nucleated cell counts. The protocol was immunoSEQ multiplex PCR, while the TCRdb copy is restricted to in-frame clones and leaves out a portion. V, J and clone size derive from that table, while D and trimming were established from the DNA sequence. Among around 25,000 clones listed, 70% to 90% were seen once.

This sequence originates from a man in his sixties or seventies with acute or convalescent COVID-19. This chain joins TRBV19 and TRBJ1-2; D not resolved. The source material was peripheral blood. DNA for the CDR3: TGTGCCAGTAGTAACCGGCGGGATGGCTACACCTTC. It encodes CASSNRRDGYTF.